What follows are 3 T cell receptor beta chains derived from one specimen sequenced in a study of blood T cell repertoires in COVID-19. Produced via immunoSEQ multiplex PCR; TCRdb's table is partial and in-frame only. The table lists fewer than 180,000 clones, over 65% of them singletons. Sequencing was performed on peripheral blood. These receptors originate from a man aged 70 or older with acute or convalescent COVID-19.

The genes are TRBV27 and TRBJ2-1; TRBD1 matches at 7 bases. Germline lookup yields CDR1 MNHEY and CDR2 SMNVEV (reference sequence). V lost 5 bases to trimming and J lost 15 bases; unmatched junction nucleotides: 13. This CDR3 is 13 amino acids long. The CDR3 coding sequence is TGTGCCAGCAGTGCGTCACAGGGGTCCGTACGGTTCTTC. Translation gives CASSASQGSVRFF.

This rearrangement joins TRBV9 to TRBJ1-3, with 9 bases identical to TRBD1. CDR1 and CDR2 (germline): SGDLS, YYNGEE. The CDR3 covers 17 residues. The trim removed 1 base at V and 4 bases at J, leaving 9 bases unmatched. The DNA for the CDR3 is TGTGCCAGCAGCGTAAGCCTAGGACAGGGGCCCGGAAACACCATATATTTT. It specifies CASSVSLGQGPGNTIYF.

The chain recombines TRBV6-5 with TRBJ1-5, with no clear D. V lost 7 bases and J 7 bases, leaving 14 bases between the germline ends. CDR1 MNHEY and CDR2 SVGAGI come from the germline V gene. The CDR3 loop spans 13 amino acids. The CDR3 DNA sequence: TGTGCCAGCACCTCGCCGGGTCAGCAGCCCCAGCATTTT. Amino acid sequence: CASTSPGQQPQHF.